The rows below give T cell receptor beta chains drawn from one sample of a study of T-cell reconstitution after alpha-beta-depleted transplantation in children. TCRdb independently ran MiXCR on the PCR reads; one entry per CDR3 protein. The sample contains roughly 300,000 distinct CDR3 sequences, about 10% of which appear only once. Sequencing was performed on PBMCs from the stem cell graft donor, taken from the stem cell graft. All receptors come from a human donor who donated a stem cell graft to a child with SCID. The CDR3 runs from the conserved cysteine through the conserved F or W. A D gene is named only where the DNA matches it firmly. The size of a clone is reported for some rows only, either as once, few or many, or as a class for expanded clones.

V: TRBV7-9; length: 13; D: NA; J: TRBJ2-3; size: few; DNA: TGTGCCAGCAGCGCGGGTTTATCGGATACGCAGTATTTT; CDR3: CASSAGLSDTQYF
V: TRBV4-1; length: 16; D: NA; J: TRBJ2-2; size: many; DNA: TGCGCCAGCAGCCCGCGGGTTGGGTTCGGGACCGGGGAGCTGTTTTTT; CDR3: CASSPRVGFGTGELFF
V: TRBV19; length: 16; D: NA; J: TRBJ2-2; size: NA; DNA: TGTGCCAGTAGTATAGCGGGCCCGGTGAACACCGGGGAGCTGTTTTTT; CDR3: CASSIAGPVNTGELFF
V: TRBV5-1; length: 14; D: NA; J: TRBJ2-7; size: many; DNA: TGCGCCAGCAGCTTGTCGGCGGGACGTTACGAGCAGTACTTC; CDR3: CASSLSAGRYEQYF
V: TRBV2; length: 13; D: TRBD2; J: TRBJ2-1; size: NA; DNA: TGTGCCAGCAGCGGGGGGTTAGGGAATGAGCAGTTCTTC; CDR3: CASSGGLGNEQFF
V: TRBV12-3/TRBV12-4; length: 14; D: NA; J: TRBJ1-1; size: few; DNA: TGTGCCAGCAGCCAGAGACAGGCCTTCACTGAAGCTTTCTTT; CDR3: CASSQRQAFTEAFF
V: TRBV10-3; length: 12; D: NA; J: TRBJ2-5; size: NA; DNA: TGTGCCACCACAGACGGTGAAGAGACCCAGTACTTC; CDR3: CATTDGEETQYF
V: TRBV11-2; length: 13; D: NA; J: TRBJ2-1; size: few; DNA: TGTGCCAGCAGCTTAAAGGGTTCGGGTGAGCAGTTCTTC; CDR3: CASSLKGSGEQFF
V: TRBV15; length: 15; D: NA; J: TRBJ1-4; size: few; DNA: TGTGCCACCAGACGGGATGGGGGGCGAGATGAAAAACTGTTTTTT; CDR3: CATRRDGGRDEKLFF
V: TRBV5-1; length: 17; D: TRBD2; J: TRBJ2-2; size: NA; DNA: TGCGCCAGCAGCTTGGCCGCGGGACTAGGGAACACCGGGGAGCTGTTTTTT; CDR3: CASSLAAGLGNTGELFF
V: TRBV5-1; length: 16; D: TRBD2; J: TRBJ2-3; size: many; DNA: TGCGCCAGCAGCCCCGGGGCTAGCGGTAACACAGATACGCAGTATTTT; CDR3: CASSPGASGNTDTQYF
V: TRBV12-3/TRBV12-4; length: 15; D: NA; J: TRBJ2-5; size: NA; DNA: TGTGCCAGCAGTCTCCCGGGACTCCTTCAAGAGACCCAGTACTTC; CDR3: CASSLPGLLQETQYF
V: TRBV27; length: 15; D: NA; J: TRBJ1-2; size: NA; DNA: TGTGCCAGCAGTTCTCAGGGAGGCATTGGCTATGGCTACACCTTC; CDR3: CASSSQGGIGYGYTF
V: TRBV7-3; length: 16; D: TRBD1; J: TRBJ2-1; size: many; DNA: TGTGCCAGCAGCTTAACTTCTTCGGGACAGGGGTATGAGCAGTTCTTC; CDR3: CASSLTSSGQGYEQFF
V: TRBV7-9; length: 14; D: TRBD1; J: TRBJ1-2; size: few; DNA: TGTGCCAGCAGAACAGGGGGAAAAAACTATGGCTACACCTTC; CDR3: CASRTGGKNYGYTF
V: TRBV5-1; length: 13; D: TRBD1; J: TRBJ1-1; size: NA; DNA: TGCGCCAGCCGGACAGGGGGATACACTGAAGCTTTCTTT; CDR3: CASRTGGYTEAFF